This T cell receptor (beta chain) was identified in a study of blood T cells in healthy people across ages. General study findings and limits: A conclusive naive versus antigen-experienced comparison was prevented by the unsorted PBMCs. Correlation between TCR beta diversity and naive T cell percentage was strong. Roughly linearly, TCR beta diversity per million T cells fell as age increased.

This clonotype was found a few times. Its target is not known. For the second PCR, which ran for about 7 to 11 cycles, a sample-barcoded 5' primer and a J-beta primer mix were used. TCRdb independently ran MiXCR on the 5' RACE reads; one entry per CDR3 protein. This sample has some 900,000 distinct CDR3 sequences, with around 26% found just once. Every participating donor contributed roughly 9.6 milliliters of peripheral blood through a draw. From germline, CDR1 is KGHSH and CDR2 LQKENI. Trimming shortened V by 2 bases and J by 2 bases, and 10 bases separated the two germline ends. CDR3 length equals 14 residues.

The J gene is TRBJ2-7, the V gene TRBV18; the D gene could be TRBD1 or TRBD2 (6 bases each). This receptor was identified in a woman of 80 years or more in good health. The sequencing input was blood. The CDR3 loop is CASSPMEGAYEQYF. The CDR3 DNA reads as TGTGCCAGCTCACCAATGGAGGGGGCCTACGAGCAGTACTTC.